Presented here are 12 T cell receptor beta chains from one specimen sequenced in a study of blood T cell repertoires in COVID-19. The assay was immunoSEQ multiplex PCR, and TCRdb's table has in-frame clones only and misses some. The repertoire holds 53,000 or so clones, roughly 89% seen once, with over 10% in the top ten. Input material: peripheral blood. The receptors originated from a man older than 75 with acute or convalescent COVID-19.

This clone has a single count. The chain has TRBV21-1 and TRBJ1-5. TRBV21-1 is reported as a pseudogene. CDR3 length: 13 residues. The CDR3 reads CASSLRGGEPQHF. CDR3 nucleotides: TGTGCCAGCAGTCTTAGGGGGGGCGAGCCCCAGCATTTT.

This sequence joins TRBV19 and TRBJ1-1; D uncertain. The germline gives CDR1 LNHDA, CDR2 SQIVND (reference sequence). This CDR3 spans 12 amino acids. Trimming stripped 1 base from V and 8 bases from J, with 8 bases between. The CDR3 here is CASSIGPGEAFF. DNA for the CDR3: TGTGCCAGTAGTATAGGTCCAGGAGAAGCTTTCTTT. Full variable domain (missing parts from reference TRBV19 and TRBJ1-1): DGGITQSPKYLFRKEGQNVTLSCEQNLNHDAMYWYRQDPGQGLRLIYYSQIVNDFQKGDIAEGYSVSREKKESFPLTVTSAQKNPTAFYLCASSIGPGEAFFGQGTRLTVV.

CDR3 protein: CASNGQGASAPLHF. CDR3 bases: TGTGCCAGCAACGGACAGGGAGCATCGGCACCCCTCCACTTT. The V and J genes are TRBV6-6 and TRBJ1-6, with 8 positions matching TRBD1. CDR3 size: 14 residues. V was clipped by 7 bases and J by 11 bases; unmatched bases: 10. Germline V gene lookup returns CDR1 MNHNY and CDR2 SVGAGI (reference sequence).

The CDR3 region has the DNA TGTGCCAGCAGTCCACGAGGTCGCGACTATGGCTACACCTTC. Translating gives CASSPRGRDYGYTF. The chain carries TRBV6-5 and TRBJ1-2; no reliable D call. The CDR3 is 14 residues long. Germline CDR1 is MNHEY and CDR2 is SVGAGI. Trimming took 5 bases from V and 3 from J, leaving 13 bases between them.

The CDR3 reads CASSPGIAGGLEQYF. As DNA, the CDR3 is TGTGCCAGCTCACCGGGGATAGCGGGGGGGCTTGAGCAGTACTTC. The chain carries TRBV18 and TRBJ2-7, with TRBD2 identical over 11 bases. The CDR3 spans 15 residues. Looked up from germline, CDR1 is KGHSH and CDR2 is LQKENI. V lost 3 bases and J lost 7; bases outside the gene matches: 8. The variable domain in full, completed from reference TRBV18 and TRBJ2-7, reads NAGVMQNPRHLVRRRGQEARLRCSPMKGHSHVYWYRQLPEEGLKFMVYLQKENIIDESGMPKERFSAEFPKEGPSILRIQQVVRGDSAAYFCASSPGIAGGLEQYFGPGTRLTVT.

This clone occurred a few times. The chain uses TRBV6-5 and TRBJ1-2, with 7 bases aligning to TRBD1. Germline trimming cut 2 bases from V and 8 bases from J; bases unmatched to any gene: 11. This CDR3 region has 15 residues. Germline V gene lookup returns CDR1 MNHEY and CDR2 SVGAGI. This chain's CDR3 is CASSYTPGQPGGYTF. The CDR3 region has the DNA TGTGCCAGCAGTTACACACCGGGACAGCCAGGGGGCTACACCTTC.

The chain combines TRBV4-1 with TRBJ1-4; no firm D call. The germline V gene encodes CDR1 MGHRA and CDR2 YSYEKL. Between the trimmed V and J ends, which lost 4 bases and 6 bases, there was a span of 12 bases. The CDR3 has 14 residues. CDR3 protein: CASSPDREYEKLFF. DNA of the CDR3: TGCGCCAGCAGCCCCGACCGGGAGTATGAAAAACTGTTTTTT.

V gene TRBV2 combines with J gene TRBJ2-2; D is perhaps TRBD1 (6 bases). Germline CDR1 reads SNHLY; CDR2 reads FYNNEI. V was shortened by 7 bases and J by 0 bases, with 9 bases between the two germline ends. The CDR3 is made up of 14 amino acids. CDR3: CASIRGTNTGELFF. The CDR3 DNA reads TGTGCCAGCATTAGGGGGACGAACACCGGGGAGCTGTTTTTT.

This clone has just a few counts. The rearrangement joins TRBV3-1 (or the pseudogene TRBV3-2) to TRBJ1-5; TRBD1 matches 7 bases. The CDR3 sequence is 21 residues long. V dropped 4 bases and J dropped 3; count of bases not matched to a gene: 24. Germline values: CDR1 LGHDT, CDR2 YNNKEL (reference sequence). CDR3 region: CASSPPKTGAGTPKDNQPQHF. The CDR3 DNA reads as TGTGCCAGCAGCCCCCCTAAAACAGGGGCCGGGACCCCGAAGGACAATCAGCCCCAGCATTTT.

V gene TRBV11-2 combines with J gene TRBJ1-1; 7 nucleotides agree with TRBD1. The V gene's germline CDR1 is SGHAT and CDR2 FQNNGV. The CDR3 spans 17 residues. Trimming removed 6 bases from V and 7 bases from J; junction bases left unmatched: 20. The CDR3 sequence is CASSWDSLQTPAREAFF. The CDR3 coding sequence is TGTGCCAGCAGTTGGGACAGTCTTCAGACCCCGGCCCGTGAAGCTTTCTTT.

CDR3 loop: CASSLTVIGELFF. The CDR3 region has the DNA TGTGCCAGTAGCCTTACAGTCATCGGGGAGCTGTTTTTT. The rearrangement links TRBV19 to TRBJ2-2; no clear D gene. CDR3 length: 13 amino acids. CDR1 is LNHDA, CDR2 SQIVND, per germline (reference sequence). Trimming stripped 6 bases from V and 7 bases from J, with 12 bases between.

The chain uses TRBV5-4 and TRBJ2-7, with D possibly TRBD2 on 7 matching bases. Trimming shortened V by 4 bases and J by 2 bases, and 16 bases separated the two germline ends. CDR1 and CDR2 (germline): SGHNT, YYREEE (reference sequence). The CDR3 is 15 residues long. CDR3 in DNA: TGTGCCAGCAGCCCCGGGGGGACACACACCTACGAGCAGTACTTC. The encoded protein is CASSPGGTHTYEQYF.